This T cell receptor beta chain was captured in a study of CXCR3-negative and CXCR3-positive naive CD8 T cells. Study findings and constraints: Hydrophobicity was higher for TRB CDR3s found in CXCR3-positive naive cells than in CXCR3-negative naive cells. Whereas memory cells differed, naive CXCR3-negative and CXCR3-positive cells shared similar TRBV-TRBJ usage.

There are 11 residues in the CDR3. Germline V gene data show CDR1 as GTSNPN and CDR2 as SVGIG (reference sequence). Remarks on this clonotype: The antigen is unknown.

Libraries of TRB cDNA were made by 5' RACE and carried UMIs. TCRdb re-called the 5' RACE reads and catalogs CDR3 proteins one per entry, DNA excluded. Its listing shows tens of thousands of distinct CDR3 sequences. The origin of this receptor is a human donor in good health. Some clones in this sample may be carry-over from other donors' samples. This rearrangement joins TRBV30 to TRBJ1-2. Sequences were obtained from naive CXCR3+ CD8+ T cells from blood. Subset given: CD45RO-CCR7+CD27+CD95- naive CD8+ T cells expressing CXCR3 (TNR3+). CDR3: CAWSEDVGYTF.